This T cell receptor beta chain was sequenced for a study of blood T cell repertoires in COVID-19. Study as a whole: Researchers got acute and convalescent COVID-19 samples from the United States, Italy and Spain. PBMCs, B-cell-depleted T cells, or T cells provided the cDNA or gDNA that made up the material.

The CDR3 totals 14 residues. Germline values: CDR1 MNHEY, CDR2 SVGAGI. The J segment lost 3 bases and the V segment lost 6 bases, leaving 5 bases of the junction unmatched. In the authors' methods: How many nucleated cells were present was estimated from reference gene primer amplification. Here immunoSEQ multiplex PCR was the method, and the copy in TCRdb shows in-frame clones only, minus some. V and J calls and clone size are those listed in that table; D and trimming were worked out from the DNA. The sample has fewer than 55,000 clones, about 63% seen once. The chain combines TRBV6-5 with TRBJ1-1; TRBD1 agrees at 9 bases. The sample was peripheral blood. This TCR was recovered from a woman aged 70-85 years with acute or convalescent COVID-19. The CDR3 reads CASRPRTGDTEAFF. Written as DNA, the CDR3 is TGTGCCAGCAGGCCGAGGACAGGGGACACTGAAGCTTTCTTT.